This T cell receptor beta chain originates from a study of cytomegalovirus exposure and HLA in healthy donors. About this clone itself: Its target is not known.

General observations from the study: A later analysis showed HLA-associated TCR beta chains outstripping equally common others in clonal expansion. Association of a missense DCLRE1C variant with TCR beta V- and J-gene trimming was reported in a later analysis. Several top significant clusters appeared, in a later analysis, to be linked to common viral pathogens. Accounts indicate the classifier identified cytomegalovirus status with strong specificity and sensitivity.

The CDR3 spans 16 residues. V lost 2 bases, J lost 2 bases, and 8 bases stayed unmatched. Germline V gives CDR1 SGHDN, CDR2 FVKESK. The primer mix had 60 Vbeta and 13 Jbeta primers. Sequenced by immunoSEQ multiplex PCR; TCRdb stores in-frame clones only, minus some. This sample has some 56,000 clones, with about 80% found just once. Sequencing used PBMCs. The rearrangement joins TRBV14 to TRBJ2-7, with 8 bases matching TRBD2. This sequence was found in a human donor in good health. DNA of the CDR3: TGTGCCAGCAGCCAAAGGGGTGGTAGCGGGACCTACGAGCAGTACTTC. This codes for CASSQRGGSGTYEQYF.